This TCR beta chain appears in the sequencing data of a study of molecular identifiers for immune sequencing clone quantification. Study results and caveats: Clone sizes that are highly expanded could be underestimated when identical TCR molecules share a barcode. Among 800,000 to 1,000,000 naive cells, spiked Jurkat TCR RNA from a single cell was reportedly detectable.

Listed TCR primers, together with previously described methods, were used for the bulk TCR libraries. TCRdb analysed the PCR reads with MiXCR anew, one entry per CDR3 protein. There are about 320,000 distinct CDR3 sequences in the sample; around a fifth occur only once, and about 0.81% lies in the top ten. For naive CD8 T cells, sorting used the CD8+CD4-CCR7+CD45RA+ phenotype. This clonotype has ten or more counts. Its antigen is currently unknown. V shed 0 bases, J shed 5 bases, and the junction held 4 bases outside the gene matches. Looked up from germline, CDR1 is SEHNR and CDR2 is FQNEAQ (reference sequence). The CDR3 contains 17 residues.

The origin of this receptor is a human donor in good health. Some libraries in this study had Jurkat cell RNA spiked in. V gene TRBV7-9 combines with J gene TRBJ2-3, with 14 bases fitting TRBD2. The specimen was naive CD8+ T cells from blood, with Jurkat cell RNA spiked in. The subset denotes: FACS-sorted CD8+CD4-CCR7+CD45RA+ naive T cells. In nucleotides, the CDR3 is TGTGCCAGCAGCTTAGCGGGACTAGCGGGGGAACAAGATACGCAGTATTTT. Its protein is CASSLAGLAGEQDTQYF.